Listed here are 24 T cell receptor beta chains from one sample, sequenced in a study of neoadjuvant anti-PD-1 for oral cavity cancer. Sequencing was performed with immunoSEQ multiplex PCR; in TCRdb, only in-frame clones are kept and a portion is missing. This sample has 11,000 to 15,000 clones, with around two thirds found just once. The sample in question was PBMCs, obtained before nivolumab (anti-PD-1) treatment. These receptors were collected from a person between 40 and 85 years old with oral cavity squamous cell carcinoma.

The chain joins TRBV4-1 to TRBJ2-1, with a weak D call TRBD1 (6 bases). The CDR3 is 17 residues long. The V gene lost 5 bases and the J gene lost 1 base, with 18 bases spanning the gap. Germline lookup yields CDR1 MGHRA and CDR2 YSYEKL. Written as DNA, the CDR3 is TGCGCCAGCAGCTACCGGGACACCTTTCTTTCCTACAATGAGCAGTTCTTC. Amino acids: CASSYRDTFLSYNEQFF.

The V and J genes are TRBV7-5 and TRBJ2-7; TRBD1, the table's D call, lacks a check against the DNA. TRBV7-5 is given as a pseudogene. This CDR3 spans 16 amino acids. The CDR3 DNA reads TGTGCCAGAAGCTTAGCACGAAGGGGGCACGTCCCCGAGCAGTACTTC. Residues: CARSLARRGHVPEQYF.

CDR3 DNA sequence: TGTGCCAGCAGCTGGGGACCCGGGCTTGGCAATCAGCCCCAGCATTTT. Its translation: CASSWGPGLGNQPQHF. V usage is TRBV5-5 and J usage is TRBJ1-5, with D possibly matching TRBD1 (5 bases). CDR3 size: 16 residues. V was shortened by 3 bases and J by 2 bases, with 15 bases between the two germline ends. Germline CDR1 reads SGHKS; CDR2 reads YYEKEE (reference sequence).

The chain couples TRBV30 to TRBJ2-3; D gene ambiguous. Germline lookup yields CDR1 GTSNPN and CDR2 SVGIG (reference sequence). CDR3 length: 12 residues. With 3 bases removed from V and 3 bases from J, the gap between germline ends came to 7 bases. This CDR3 is CAWSRGTDTQYF. CDR3 DNA: TGTGCCTGGAGCCGCGGAACAGATACGCAGTATTTT.

The gene calls are TRBV10-3 and TRBJ2-1, with 7 nucleotides matching TRBD1. V lost 6 bases and J lost 8; bases outside the gene matches: 10. Per the germline V gene, CDR1 is ENHRY and CDR2 is SYGVKD. This CDR3 contains 14 residues. CDR3 bases: TGTGCCATCAGACTACAGGGGATGGTGGATGAGCAGTTCTTC. Protein sequence: CAIRLQGMVDEQFF.

The V gene is TRBV5-6, the J gene TRBJ1-2, with 11 bases matching TRBD1. Unmatched junction bases numbered 7, after V lost 7 bases and J lost 8 bases. Germline V gives CDR1 SGHDT, CDR2 YYEEEE. There are 13 residues in the CDR3. The CDR3 sequence: CASGGQGAGGYTF. Written as DNA, the CDR3 is TGTGCCAGCGGCGGACAGGGGGCGGGAGGCTACACCTTC.

This rearrangement joins TRBV7-8 to TRBJ2-2; D is uncertain. The germline gives CDR1 SGHVS, CDR2 FQNEAQ. CDR3 size: 18 residues. V shed 0 bases and J shed 3 bases, with 17 bases lying between them. CDR3 in amino acids: CASSLARLWGSYTGELFF. As DNA, the CDR3 is TGTGCCAGCAGCTTAGCGCGGTTATGGGGTTCATACACCGGGGAGCTGTTTTTT.

The V and J genes are TRBV5-1 and TRBJ2-3; D is undetermined. Trimming removed 1 base from V and 3 bases from J, with 9 bases in between. Germline-derived CDR1 and CDR2 are SGHRS and YFSETQ. The CDR3 extends over 14 amino acids. CDR3 protein: CASSLSQGTDTQYF. The CDR3 bases are TGCGCCAGCAGCTTGAGTCAAGGGACAGATACGCAGTATTTT.

This chain links TRBV30 with TRBJ2-3; the D gene could be TRBD1 or TRBD2 (5 bases each). The CDR3 sequence is 14 residues long. Germline CDR1 and CDR2: GTSNPN and SVGIG (reference sequence). V gave up 3 bases and J gave up 3 bases, with 13 bases separating them. DNA of the CDR3: TGTGCCTGGAGACCTGGGACCTGGACAGATACGCAGTATTTT. It translates to CAWRPGTWTDTQYF.

V and J are TRBV6-1 and TRBJ1-1, with TRBD1 identical over 7 bases. V gave up 11 bases and J gave up 3 bases; unmatched junction bases: 12. The CDR3 extends over 14 amino acids. CDR1 and CDR2 (germline): MNHNS, SASEGT. The CDR3 sequence: CAARQGVGYTEAFF. CDR3 bases: TGTGCCGCCAGACAGGGCGTGGGATACACTGAAGCTTTCTTT.

V gene TRBV4-1 combines with J gene TRBJ1-1; the D is unclear. Deletions cut 1 base from V and 3 bases from J, with 12 bases between. The CDR3 extends over 15 amino acids. The germline V gene encodes CDR1 MGHRA and CDR2 YSYEKL. CDR3 nucleotides: TGCGCCAGCAGCCAAGCAAGAGGGAGGGACACTGAAGCTTTCTTT. Protein sequence: CASSQARGRDTEAFF.

The chain joins TRBV9 to TRBJ2-1, with unresolved D. Trimming stripped 0 bases from V and 10 bases from J, with 14 bases between. CDR1 and CDR2 from the germline V gene are SGDLS and YYNGEE. This CDR3 region has 14 residues. The CDR3, as DNA: TGTGCCAGCAGCGTAGGTCTTCTTCGTGGGGAGCAGTTCTTC. Protein sequence: CASSVGLLRGEQFF.

J is TRBJ2-2 and V is TRBV5-8; no firm D call. Germline lookup yields CDR1 SGHTS and CDR2 YDEGEE. The CDR3 runs to 12 residues. V was shortened by 5 bases and J by 6 bases, with 8 bases between the two germline ends. The CDR3 here is CASRGFSGELFF. CDR3 coding DNA: TGTGCCAGCAGGGGCTTTTCCGGGGAGCTGTTTTTT.

J is TRBJ2-2 and V is TRBV13; no definite D call. This CDR3 comprises 18 residues. V was trimmed by 1 base and J by 3 bases, leaving 18 bases between them. Germline V gene lookup returns CDR1 PRHDT and CDR2 FYEKMQ (reference sequence). The DNA of the CDR3 is TGTGCCAGCAGCTTAGTGTCTGGGGAAGTGGGGTACACCGGGGAGCTGTTTTTT. It codes for CASSLVSGEVGYTGELFF.

The chain uses TRBV19 and TRBJ2-2; 9 bases match TRBD1. V gave up 7 bases and J gave up 6 bases; unmatched junction bases: 6. The CDR3 is made up of 14 amino acids. Germline CDR1 and CDR2: LNHDA and SQIVND (reference sequence). The CDR3 DNA sequence: TGTGCCAGTACTTCGACAGGGGGAGCCGGGGAGCTGTTTTTT. Its translation: CASTSTGGAGELFF.

This chain links TRBV4-2 with TRBJ1-1; perhaps TRBD1 as D (5 bases). The length of the CDR3 is 14 residues. Germline CDR1 reads LGHNA; CDR2 reads YNFKEQ. Trimming removed 3 bases at V and 5 bases at J, with 13 bases between. CDR3 protein: CASSHQGKGTEAFF. The CDR3 nucleotides read TGTGCCAGCAGCCATCAGGGTAAGGGAACTGAAGCTTTCTTT.

In this sample, this clone turned up once. This sequence joins TRBV19 and TRBJ1-2, with TRBD1 identical over 8 bases. Germline V CDR1 and CDR2: LNHDA, SQIVND (reference sequence). V trimming: 5 bases; J trimming: 3 bases; junction bases outside the gene matches: 8. The CDR3 contains 15 residues. CDR3 amino acids: CASSSRGTGDYGYTF. The CDR3 DNA reads as TGTGCCAGTAGTTCGAGAGGGACAGGCGACTATGGCTACACCTTC.

CDR3 coding DNA: TGTGCCAGCAGTGCCTCCGGGACTAGCGACTCCTACGAGCAGTACTTC. This gives the protein CASSASGTSDSYEQYF. V and J are TRBV27 and TRBJ2-7; the match to TRBD2 covers 10 bases. Germline-derived CDR1 and CDR2 are MNHEY and SMNVEV (reference sequence). CDR3 length equals 16 residues. J lost 0 bases, V lost 5 bases, and 7 bases had no gene match.

The CDR3 DNA reads TGTGCCAGCAGGACGGGAGGGGTCATCTACAATGAGCAGTTCTTC. Translation: CASRTGGVIYNEQFF. The chain uses TRBV5-4 and TRBJ2-1; 8 nucleotides match TRBD2. The germline CDR1 and CDR2 sequences are SGHNT and YYREEE (reference sequence). This CDR3 region has 15 residues. V trimming: 5 bases; J trimming: 3 bases; junction bases outside the gene matches: 7.

This clone was counted between two and nine times. J is TRBJ1-2 and V is TRBV9; D uncertain. Per the germline V gene, CDR1 is SGDLS and CDR2 is YYNGEE. V gave up 0 bases and J gave up 3 bases, with 15 bases separating them. The CDR3 runs to 16 residues. In DNA form, the CDR3 reads TGTGCCAGCAGCGTAGGCCGGGGAACTGGGGACTATGGCTACACCTTC. This gives the protein CASSVGRGTGDYGYTF.

V usage is TRBV9 and J usage is TRBJ1-1; a weak D match, TRBD1 (6 bases). This CDR3 contains 15 residues. Germline loops: CDR1 SGDLS, CDR2 YYNGEE. Between the trimmed V and J ends, which lost 2 bases and 2 bases, there was a span of 13 bases. The CDR3, as DNA: TGTGCCAGCAGCGTTGGGGGCAGCGTCAACACTGAAGCTTTCTTT. The encoded protein is CASSVGGSVNTEAFF.

The chain is built from TRBV5-1 and TRBJ1-1, with 7 bases matching TRBD1. CDR1 SGHRS and CDR2 YFSETQ come from the germline V gene. V was clipped by 4 bases and J by 2 bases; unmatched bases: 14. The CDR3 runs 17 residues. This chain's CDR3 is CASSRSSTGRVNTEAFF. CDR3 in DNA: TGCGCCAGCAGCCGTTCGTCGACAGGGAGGGTTAACACTGAAGCTTTCTTT. Complete variable domain (other parts from reference TRBV5-1 and TRBJ1-1): KAGVTQTPRYLIKTRGQQVTLSCSPISGHRSVSWYQQTPGQGLQFLFEYFSETQRNKGNFPGRFSGRQFSNSRSEMNVSTLELGDSALYLCASSRSSTGRVNTEAFFGQGTRLTVV.

This clone has more than one count but fewer than ten. The rearrangement uses TRBV4-1 and TRBJ2-7; D remains ambiguous. The germline V and J ends were trimmed by 0 bases and 6 bases, with 12 bases remaining between them. The CDR3 contains 14 residues. Per the germline V gene, CDR1 is MGHRA and CDR2 is YSYEKL. This chain's CDR3 is CASSQDARNSEQYF. CDR3 DNA: TGCGCCAGCAGCCAAGATGCCCGGAACTCCGAGCAGTACTTC.

J is TRBJ2-1 and V is TRBV7-2; 10 bases match TRBD1. CDR3 length: 16 residues. V trimming: 5 bases; J trimming: 8 bases; junction bases outside the gene matches: 12. CDR1 and CDR2 from the germline V gene are SGHTA and FQGNSA. The CDR3 region is CASSLGDRGNWHEQFF. CDR3 nucleotide sequence: TGTGCCAGCAGCCTTGGGGACAGGGGAAATTGGCATGAGCAGTTCTTC.